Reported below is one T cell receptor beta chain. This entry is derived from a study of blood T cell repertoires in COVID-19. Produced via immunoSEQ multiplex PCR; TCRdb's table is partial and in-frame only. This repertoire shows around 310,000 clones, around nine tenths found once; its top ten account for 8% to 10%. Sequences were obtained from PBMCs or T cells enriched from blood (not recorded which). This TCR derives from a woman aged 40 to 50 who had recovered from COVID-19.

CDR3 amino acids: CASRSQGVRADTQYF. The CDR3, as DNA: TGTGCCAGCAGGTCACAGGGTGTACGGGCAGATACGCAGTATTTT. This rearrangement joins TRBV28 to TRBJ2-3, with a weak D call TRBD1 (6 bases). The V end lost 6 bases, the J end lost 4 bases, and 17 bases lay between the germline ends. The CDR3 is made up of 15 amino acids. Germline values: CDR1 MDHEN, CDR2 SYDVKM. Full variable domain (outside the CDR3, taken from reference TRBV28 and TRBJ2-3): DVKVTQSSRYLVKRTGEKVFLECVQDMDHENMFWYRQDPGLGLRLIYFSYDVKMKEKGDIPEGYSVSREKKERFSLILESASTNQTSMYLCASRSQGVRADTQYFGPGTRLTVL.